This is a list of T cell receptor beta chains from one sample in a study of cytomegalovirus exposure and HLA in healthy donors. Repertoires were generated with immunoSEQ multiplex PCR, while TCRdb's copy carries only in-frame clones and drops some. The sample lists roughly 120,000 clones, over 75% occurring once. Source material: PBMCs. The origin of the receptors is a human donor in good health. Each CDR3 is given with its conserved first and last residue. The order of the fields is J gene, D gene, clone size, V gene, CDR3 DNA, CDR3 protein. A D gene is named only where the DNA matches it firmly. Some rows mark clone size as missing; the rest say once, few, many or name a class of expanded clone.

TRBJ2-2 TRBD2 - TRBV7-8 TGTGCCAGCAGCAGTAGGACTAGCGGGGGGACCGGGGAGCTGTTTTTT CASSSRTSGGTGELFF
TRBJ1-1 - - TRBV6-5 TGTGCCAGCAGTTCGGGGGGGCCTCCAAACACTGAAGCTTTCTTT CASSSGGPPNTEAFF
TRBJ1-1 - - TRBV6-1 TGTGCCAGCAGTGAAGCCCCTGGGGGCGAGACTGAAGCTTTCTTT CASSEAPGGETEAFF
TRBJ2-7 TRBD2 - TRBV9 TGTGCCAGCAGCCAAACTCATAGCGGGAGGGTCTACGAGCAGTACTTC CASSQTHSGRVYEQYF
TRBJ1-1 TRBD1 few TRBV11-3 TGTGCCAGCAGCATTAACGACAGGGGGAAGGGTTGGAACACTGAAGCTTTCTTT CASSINDRGKGWNTEAFF
TRBJ1-1 - once TRBV4-1 TGCGCCAGCAGCCAAGATCGACAGCCTAACACTGAAGCTTTCTTT CASSQDRQPNTEAFF
TRBJ1-5 TRBD1 - TRBV4-1 TGCGCCAGCAGCCAACAACAGGGGAATCAAGATCAGCCCCAGCATTTT CASSQQQGNQDQPQHF
TRBJ1-3 - - TRBV28 TGTGCCAGCAGTTCTCAGGGAAACACCATATATTTT CASSSQGNTIYF
TRBJ1-5 TRBD1 - TRBV19 TGTGCCAGTAGTACGGACAGGGGTGTGGGTCAGCCCCAGCATTTT CASSTDRGVGQPQHF
TRBJ2-7 TRBD2 once TRBV14 TGTGCCAGCAGCCAGCAAAGGGGACTAGGAGCCTACGAGCAGTACTTC CASSQQRGLGAYEQYF
TRBJ2-7 TRBD2 - TRBV18 TGTGCCAGCTCATCGCCGGGACTAGAGACTCGGGGATACGAGCAGTACTTC CASSSPGLETRGYEQYF
TRBJ2-7 - - TRBV6-1 TGTGCCAGCAGTGTTATAACAGGTTACGAGCAGTACTTC CASSVITGYEQYF
TRBJ2-2 - - TRBV28 TGTGCCAGCAGTTTAGGGGGCCCAAAGACCGGGGAGCTGTTTTTT CASSLGGPKTGELFF
TRBJ2-5 - - TRBV5-5 TGTGCCAGCAGTTGGGCCGTCTCCCCCCAAGAGACCCAGTACTTC CASSWAVSPQETQYF
TRBJ1-1 - - TRBV7-2 TGTGCCAGCTCCCCCCACATGAACACTGAAGCTTTCTTT CASSPHMNTEAFF
TRBJ1-1 - - TRBV7-2 TGTGCCAGCAGAGAGGACTTGACCTCAAACACTGAAGCTTTCTTT CASREDLTSNTEAFF
TRBJ1-4 - - TRBV7-2 TGTGCCAGCAGCCGCGGGTTGGCTAATGAAAAACTGTTTTTT CASSRGLANEKLFF
TRBJ1-2 - - TRBV5-6 TGTGCCAGCAGCTTGGAGCGGTCACAGCCCGGCGGGGGCTACACCTTC CASSLERSQPGGGYTF
TRBJ2-7 TRBD2 - TRBV7-8 TGTGCCAGCAGCTTAAGGGGAGCGGGACCCTACGAGCAGTACTTC CASSLRGAGPYEQYF
TRBJ2-5 TRBD1 - TRBV10-3 TGTGCCATCAACCCCGGGACAGCCCAAGAGACCCAGTACTTC CAINPGTAQETQYF
TRBJ2-5 - few TRBV27 TGTGCCAGCAGTTTAAGGGAACGGGGGGAGACCCAGTACTTC CASSLRERGETQYF
TRBJ2-7 TRBD2 few TRBV5-1 TGCGCCAGCAGCTTTACTAGCGGCTCCTACGAGCAGTACTTC CASSFTSGSYEQYF
TRBJ2-2 - - TRBV7-6 TGTGCCAGCAGCTTAGTGGGGGGGCCGAACACCGGGGAGCTGTTTTTT CASSLVGGPNTGELFF
TRBJ2-7 - few TRBV11-2 TGTGCCAGCAGCTTAGGTTACCAGTACGAGCAGTACTTC CASSLGYQYEQYF
TRBJ2-1 TRBD1 - TRBV5-1 TGCGCCAGCAGCTGGGAACCGGGACAGGGGTACAATGAGCAGTTCTTC CASSWEPGQGYNEQFF
TRBJ2-3 TRBD2 - TRBV19 TGTGCCAGTAGCGGGAGGCTGATTACCGCAGATACGCAGTATTTT CASSGRLITADTQYF
TRBJ2-7 TRBD2 few TRBV5-1 TGCGCCAGCAGCTTGGCACCGGGAGGGCGCTACGAGCAGTACTTC CASSLAPGGRYEQYF
TRBJ1-1 TRBD1 - TRBV4-1 TGCGCCAGCAGCGAAAGGGACAGGGCTGGGACTGAAGCTTTCTTT CASSERDRAGTEAFF